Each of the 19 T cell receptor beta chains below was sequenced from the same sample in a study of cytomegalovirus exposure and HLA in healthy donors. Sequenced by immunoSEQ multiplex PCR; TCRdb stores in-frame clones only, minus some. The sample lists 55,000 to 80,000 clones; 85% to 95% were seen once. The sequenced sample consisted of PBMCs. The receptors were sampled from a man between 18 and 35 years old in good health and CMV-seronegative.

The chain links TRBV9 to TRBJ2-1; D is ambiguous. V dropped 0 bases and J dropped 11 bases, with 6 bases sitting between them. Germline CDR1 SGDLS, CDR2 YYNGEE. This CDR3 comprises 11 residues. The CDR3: CASSVETKQFF. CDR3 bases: TGTGCCAGCAGCGTAGAAACAAAGCAGTTCTTC.

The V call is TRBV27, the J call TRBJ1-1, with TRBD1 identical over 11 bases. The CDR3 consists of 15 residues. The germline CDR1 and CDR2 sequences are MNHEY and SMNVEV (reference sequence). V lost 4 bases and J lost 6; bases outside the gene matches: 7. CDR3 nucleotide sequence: TGTGCCAGCAGTTCGGACAGGGGGCTGTCTTCTGAAGCTTTCTTT. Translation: CASSSDRGLSSEAFF.

The CDR3 sequence is CASSLRGGLSYEQYF. The CDR3 nucleotides read TGTGCCAGCAGTTTAAGAGGGGGCTTATCCTACGAGCAGTACTTC. The chain uses TRBV28 and TRBJ2-7; 7 bases line up with TRBD1. The V gene's germline CDR1 is MDHEN and CDR2 SYDVKM. The CDR3 runs to 15 residues. The V segment lost 2 bases and the J segment 1 base; nucleotides outside the gene matches: 5.

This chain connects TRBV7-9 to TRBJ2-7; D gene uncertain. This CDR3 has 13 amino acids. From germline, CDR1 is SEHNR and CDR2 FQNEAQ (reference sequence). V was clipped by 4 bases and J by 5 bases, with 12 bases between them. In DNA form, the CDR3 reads TGTGCCAGCAGCTCCTCGGAGCAGAACGAGCAGTACTTC. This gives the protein CASSSSEQNEQYF.

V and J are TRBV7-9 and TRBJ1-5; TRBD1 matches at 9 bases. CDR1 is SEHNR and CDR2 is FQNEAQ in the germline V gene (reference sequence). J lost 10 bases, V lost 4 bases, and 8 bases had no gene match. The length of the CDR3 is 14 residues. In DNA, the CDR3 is TGTGCCAGCAGCTCCATGGGACAGGGTCATCCCCAGCATTTT. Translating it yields CASSSMGQGHPQHF.

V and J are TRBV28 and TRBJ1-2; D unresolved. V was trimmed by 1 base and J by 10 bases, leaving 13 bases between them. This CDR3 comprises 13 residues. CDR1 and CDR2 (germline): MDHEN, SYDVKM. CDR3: CASSLSGNYLYTF. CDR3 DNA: TGTGCCAGCAGTTTATCGGGGAACTATCTCTACACCTTC.

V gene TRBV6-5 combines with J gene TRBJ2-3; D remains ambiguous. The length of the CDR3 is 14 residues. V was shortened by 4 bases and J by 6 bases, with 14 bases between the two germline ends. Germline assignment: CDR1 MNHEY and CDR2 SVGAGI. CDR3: CASSSRSQWDTQYF. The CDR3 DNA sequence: TGTGCCAGCAGTTCTCGATCACAGTGGGATACGCAGTATTTT.

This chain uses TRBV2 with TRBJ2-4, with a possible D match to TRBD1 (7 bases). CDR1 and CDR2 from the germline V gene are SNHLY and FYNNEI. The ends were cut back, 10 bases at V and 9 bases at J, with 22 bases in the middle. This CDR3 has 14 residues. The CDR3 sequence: CATGPNAGGSIQYF. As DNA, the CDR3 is TGTGCCACAGGACCTAACGCAGGGGGGTCCATTCAGTACTTC.

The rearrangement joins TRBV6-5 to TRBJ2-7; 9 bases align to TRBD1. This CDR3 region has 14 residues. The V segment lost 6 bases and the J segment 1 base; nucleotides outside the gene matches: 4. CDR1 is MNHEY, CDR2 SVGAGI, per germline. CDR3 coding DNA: TGTGCCAGCAGGCCGGGACAGGGTTCCTACGAGCAGTACTTC. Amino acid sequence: CASRPGQGSYEQYF.

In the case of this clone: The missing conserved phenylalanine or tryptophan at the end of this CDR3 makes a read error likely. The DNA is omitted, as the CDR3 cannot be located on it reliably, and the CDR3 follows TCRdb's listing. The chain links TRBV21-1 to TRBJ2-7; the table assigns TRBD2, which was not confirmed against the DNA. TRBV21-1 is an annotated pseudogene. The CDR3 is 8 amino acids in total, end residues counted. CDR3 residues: CASSKEEL.

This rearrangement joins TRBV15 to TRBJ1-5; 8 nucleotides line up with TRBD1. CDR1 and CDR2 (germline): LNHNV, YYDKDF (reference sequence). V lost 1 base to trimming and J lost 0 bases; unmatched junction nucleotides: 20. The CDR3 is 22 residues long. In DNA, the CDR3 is TGTGCCACCAGCAGAGTGGAGGACAGGGCATTCGTCCCGACTTATAGCAATCAGCCCCAGCATTTT. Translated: CATSRVEDRAFVPTYSNQPQHF.

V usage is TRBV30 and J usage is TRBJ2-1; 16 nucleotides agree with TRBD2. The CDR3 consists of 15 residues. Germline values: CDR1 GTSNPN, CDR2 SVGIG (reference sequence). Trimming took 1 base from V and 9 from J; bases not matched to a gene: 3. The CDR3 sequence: CAWSAGLAGGFEQFF. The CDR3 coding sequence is TGTGCCTGGAGTGCGGGACTAGCGGGGGGGTTTGAGCAGTTCTTC. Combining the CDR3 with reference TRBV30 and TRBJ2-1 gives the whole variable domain SQTIHQWPATLVQPVGSPLSLECTVEGTSNPNLYWYRQAAGRGLQLLFYSVGIGQISSEVPQNLSASRPQDRQFILSSKKLLLSDSGFYLCAWSAGLAGGFEQFFGPGTRLTVL.

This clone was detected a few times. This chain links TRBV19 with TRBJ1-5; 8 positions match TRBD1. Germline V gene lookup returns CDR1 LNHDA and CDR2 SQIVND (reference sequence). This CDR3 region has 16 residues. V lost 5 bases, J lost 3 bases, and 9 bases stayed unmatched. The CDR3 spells CASSLSAGQVNQPQHF. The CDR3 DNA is TGTGCCAGTAGTTTGAGTGCGGGACAGGTCAATCAGCCCCAGCATTTT.

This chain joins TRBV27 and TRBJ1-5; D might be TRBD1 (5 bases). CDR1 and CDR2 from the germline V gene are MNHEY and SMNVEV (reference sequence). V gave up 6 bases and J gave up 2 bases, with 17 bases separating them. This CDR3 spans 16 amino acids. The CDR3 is CASSPFSGGGNQPQHF. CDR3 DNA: TGTGCCAGCAGCCCTTTTTCCGGGGGTGGCAATCAGCCCCAGCATTTT.

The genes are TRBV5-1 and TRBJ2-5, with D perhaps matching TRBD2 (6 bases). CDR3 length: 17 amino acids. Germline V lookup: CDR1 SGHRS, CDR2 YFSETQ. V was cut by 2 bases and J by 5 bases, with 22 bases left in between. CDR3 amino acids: CASSFFGRTGDGETQYF. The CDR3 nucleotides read TGCGCCAGCAGCTTCTTCGGCCGTACGGGGGATGGGGAGACCCAGTACTTC.

CDR3 region: CASSPEHPGGELFF. In nucleotides, the CDR3 is TGTGCCAGCTCACCGGAGCACCCGGGCGGGGAGCTGTTTTTT. The V gene is TRBV18, the J gene TRBJ2-2; D remains ambiguous. V lost 3 bases to trimming and J lost 7 bases, with 12 bases between them. Germline V CDR1 and CDR2: KGHSH, LQKENI. The CDR3 totals 14 residues.

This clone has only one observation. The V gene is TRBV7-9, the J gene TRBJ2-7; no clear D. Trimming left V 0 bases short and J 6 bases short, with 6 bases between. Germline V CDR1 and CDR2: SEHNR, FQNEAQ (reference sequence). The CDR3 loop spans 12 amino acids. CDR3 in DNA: TGTGCCAGCAGCTTAGCGGGCCGCGAGCAGTACTTC. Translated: CASSLAGREQYF.

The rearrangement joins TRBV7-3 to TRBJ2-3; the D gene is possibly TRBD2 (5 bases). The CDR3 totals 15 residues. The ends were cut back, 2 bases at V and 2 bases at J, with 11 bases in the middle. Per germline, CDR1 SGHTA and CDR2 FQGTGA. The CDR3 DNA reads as TGTGCCAGCAGCTTAGGCCTAGCATTCACAGATACGCAGTATTTT. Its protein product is CASSLGLAFTDTQYF.

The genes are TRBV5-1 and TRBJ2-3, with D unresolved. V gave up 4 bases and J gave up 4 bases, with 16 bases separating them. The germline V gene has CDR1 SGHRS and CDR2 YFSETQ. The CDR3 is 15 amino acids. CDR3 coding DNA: TGCGCCAGCAGCGTGGGTGAGATACTCCCAGATACGCAGTATTTT. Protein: CASSVGEILPDTQYF.